The 12 T cell receptor beta chains in this list originate from one sample, sequenced in a study of OX40 agonist ivuxolimab in advanced cancers. The method was immunoSEQ multiplex PCR; TCRdb's version includes in-frame clones alone and lacks a portion of them. The data show 60,000 to 70,000 clones, roughly 80% seen once. Source: CD4+ or CD8+ T cells sorted from blood, taken in a trial of the OX40 agonist ivuxolimab. Receptors were obtained from an adult with an advanced solid tumor such as melanoma, head and neck, liver or kidney cancer.

V and J are TRBV29-1 and TRBJ1-1; the D gene is possibly TRBD1 (5 bases). Deletions cut 1 base from V and 11 bases from J, with 14 bases between. CDR1 and CDR2 from the germline V gene are SQVTM and ANQGSEA. The CDR3 is 12 amino acids. In DNA, the CDR3 is TGCAGCGTTGAAGTCGGGGGGATAGGCGCTTTCTTT. It specifies CSVEVGGIGAFF.

The chain couples TRBV7-9 to TRBJ2-1; TRBD1 is a possible D gene (5 bases). Germline-derived CDR1 and CDR2 are SEHNR and FQNEAQ (reference sequence). Trimming removed 5 bases at V and 4 bases at J, with 12 bases between. The CDR3 length is 14 residues. CDR3 residues: CASSAGQTYNEQFF. As DNA, the CDR3 is TGTGCCAGCAGCGCCGGACAAACGTACAATGAGCAGTTCTTC.

The chain combines TRBV30 with TRBJ1-3; maybe TRBD1 (5 bases). Per the germline V gene, CDR1 is GTSNPN and CDR2 is SVGIG (reference sequence). Trimming shortened V by 0 bases and J by 1 base, and 7 bases separated the two germline ends. CDR3 length: 14 amino acids. CDR3 sequence reads: CAWSVGVSGNTIYF. The DNA of the CDR3 is TGTGCCTGGAGTGTAGGGGTGTCTGGAAACACCATATATTTT.

The rearrangement links TRBV7-9 to TRBJ2-1, with 7 bases that match TRBD2. This CDR3 comprises 11 residues. Germline CDR1 is SEHNR and CDR2 is FQNEAQ (reference sequence). V shed 1 base and J 15 bases; nucleotides not matched to a gene: 3. The CDR3 loop reads CASSLGTRGFF. CDR3 nucleotide sequence: TGTGCCAGCAGCTTAGGGACTAGAGGGTTCTTC.

The chain has TRBV28 and TRBJ1-3; D is ambiguous. Germline assignment: CDR1 MDHEN and CDR2 SYDVKM. The CDR3 has 14 residues. The ends were cut back, 4 bases at V and 2 bases at J, with 9 bases in the middle. In DNA form, the CDR3 reads TGTGCCAGCAGTTCGGGCGGTGCTGGAAACACCATATATTTT. Translated: CASSSGGAGNTIYF.

The genes are TRBV11-2 and TRBJ2-3; the D call may be TRBD1 or TRBD2 (5 bases each). Germline CDR1 is SGHAT and CDR2 is FQNNGV. The CDR3 length is 16 residues. Trimming pared 4 bases from V and 4 bases from J, leaving 18 bases between. The DNA for the CDR3 is TGTGCCAGCAGCTGGGCCGGGACCATATTATCAGATACGCAGTATTTT. This translates into CASSWAGTILSDTQYF.

The rearrangement joins TRBV6-1 to TRBJ2-7, with 7 bases identical to TRBD1. CDR1 and CDR2 (germline): MNHNS, SASEGT. The V gene end was trimmed by 7 bases and the J gene end by 3 bases; junction bases not matched to a gene: 6. This CDR3 comprises 13 residues. The CDR3 loop is CASTLRQGYEQYF. In nucleotides, the CDR3 is TGTGCCAGCACCCTCCGACAGGGCTACGAGCAGTACTTC.

The chain is built from TRBV5-6 and TRBJ2-3; D is unresolved. With 1 base removed from V and 2 bases from J, the gap between germline ends came to 2 bases. This CDR3 region has 12 residues. CDR1 and CDR2 from the germline V gene are SGHDT and YYEEEE. The CDR3 loop reads CASSLFTDTQYF. DNA of the CDR3: TGTGCCAGCAGCTTGTTCACAGATACGCAGTATTTT.

The rearrangement links TRBV7-2 to TRBJ2-2, with unresolved D. CDR3 length: 15 residues. V was cut by 4 bases and J by 4 bases, with 13 bases left in between. Germline CDR1 and CDR2: SGHTA and FQGNSA. CDR3: CASSSKGSSTGELFF. In DNA, the CDR3 is TGTGCCAGCAGCTCGAAGGGTAGCAGCACCGGGGAGCTGTTTTTT.

V is TRBV5-1 and J is TRBJ1-4, with a possible D match to TRBD1 (6 bases). Trimming left V 0 bases short and J 0 bases short, with 15 bases between. Per the germline V gene, CDR1 is SGHRS and CDR2 is YFSETQ. This CDR3 spans 18 amino acids. The CDR3 loop is CASSLAPTGSATNEKLFF. The CDR3 nucleotides read TGCGCCAGCAGCTTGGCCCCGACAGGATCCGCAACTAATGAAAAACTGTTTTTT. The full variable domain, in which reference TRBV5-1 and TRBJ1-4 provide the parts outside the CDR3, is KAGVTQTPRYLIKTRGQQVTLSCSPISGHRSVSWYQQTPGQGLQFLFEYFSETQRNKGNFPGRFSGRQFSNSRSEMNVSTLELGDSALYLCASSLAPTGSATNEKLFFGSGTQLSVL.

This rearrangement joins TRBV29-1 to TRBJ2-7, with D hard to call. This CDR3 contains 12 residues. V lost 5 bases and J 0 bases, leaving 8 bases between the germline ends. Germline V CDR1 and CDR2: SQVTM, ANQGSEA. The DNA for the CDR3 is TGCAGCGTTCGGATTACCTCCTACGAGCAGTACTTC. Translation gives CSVRITSYEQYF.

The chain joins TRBV5-5 to TRBJ2-1, with TRBD2 matching 7 bases. CDR1 is SGHKS and CDR2 is YYEKEE in the germline V gene (reference sequence). The CDR3 spans 17 residues. Trimming took 0 bases from V and 4 from J; bases not matched to a gene: 10. Written as DNA, the CDR3 is TGTGCCAGCAGCTTGGCGGTAGGGAGGGGACTATACAATGAGCAGTTCTTC. Its translation is CASSLAVGRGLYNEQFF.